This T cell receptor beta chain is from a study of T cells in Graves' hyperthyroidism and ophthalmopathy (dated by TCRdb to about 2019). Broadly, across the study: Peripheral blood samples were taken at initial diagnosis, before any treatment was given. According to the paper, TCR Vbeta CDR3 sequencing was carried out on 135 peripheral blood samples, which came from some 41 ophthalmopathy, 75 or so hyperthyroidism and about 17 progressor patients. After blood sampling, hyperthyroidism patients were treated with methimazole at a starting dose of 30 mg daily, and ophthalmopathy patients were treated with high-dose intravenous methylprednisolone. TCR V-J signatures able to tell the groups apart were searched for in a discovery cohort of 90 to 100 patients, of whom roughly 42 had Graves' ophthalmopathy and around 56 had stable Graves' hyperthyroidism. An independent validation cohort of around 19 hyperthyroidism patients and 17 patients who later progressed to ophthalmopathy tested prospective prediction of ophthalmopathy. The 100 discovery patients were randomly split 7:3 into training and test sets. In more than five Graves' hyperthyroidism patients, the study also compared T-cell repertoires from thyroid tissue with T-cell repertoires from blood.

A patient counted as having stable Graves' hyperthyroidism if no progression to ophthalmopathy occurred over 18 months of follow-up. The hyperthyroidism patients were between 18 and 65 years old and newly diagnosed, with a disease duration of less than 2 months. Any patient with an uncontrolled infection, another autoimmune disease, pregnancy or lactation was excluded. Clinical symptoms, serum thyroxine and TRAb, thyroid ultrasound, and orbital computed tomography formed the basis for the diagnoses. PBMCs were isolated from more than 8 ml of fresh peripheral blood by Ficoll-Paque density gradient centrifugation. Total RNA was extracted with Trizol reagent, and quality was checked on an Agilent 2100 Bioanalyzer. Concerning this clonotype: It has no known antigen specificity. There are no base qualities to consult, and no much larger clone falls within one base.

Trimming removed 11 bases from V and 10 bases from J; the gene matches leave 19 bases unexplained. The CDR3 contains 15 residues, cysteine and phenylalanine counted. The kept DNA is CDR3 alone, 45 bases in frame from the first base. The germline V gene provides CDR1 SGHNT and CDR2 YENEEA. Summary of the overall study and its limitations: Sample size was not statistically predetermined, and investigators were not blinded to group allocation. In validation, the model predicted progression to ophthalmopathy with approximately 71% sensitivity and roughly 75% specificity, a median of 6.5 months before onset. Most expanded thyroid clonotypes (frequency above 0.001) were also found in blood, which suggests that blood repertoires may mirror thyroid immune responses. A 13 V-J signature model separated ophthalmopathy from stable hyperthyroidism, with about 90% sensitivity and roughly 82% specificity in cross-validation and 80%/75% in testing.

Amplification of TCR beta CDR3 regions was carried out from RNA transcripts. The first round of RT-PCR for the TCR CDR3 was performed with the HTBI primer set and the Qiagen OneStep RT-PCR kit. The libraries were constructed in a second round of multiplex PCR and then size-selected and purified. Paired-end sequencing of the libraries was performed with 100 bp reads on an Illumina HiSeq2000. For the original study's pipeline: SOAPnuke was used to process the raw data, with reads discarded if the reads contained adapters or uncalled bases, had a mean Phred below 15, or lacked an exact constant-primer or identifier match. COPE v1.2.5 was used to merge the high-quality paired reads, and each unique nucleotide sequence was defined as a clonotype. Clonotypes were aligned to IMGT TRBV, TRBD and TRBJ reference segments using MiTCR v1.1. Analysis was restricted to V-J combinations with a frequency above 0.0001, which covered 99% to 99.2% of repertoires. The TCS score was defined as the ratio of F50 (clonal expansion) to E x V (chaos), calculated using BLOSUM62-based TCRdist between CDR3 peptides within each V-J. Welch's t-statistics and random forest reduced 500 to 550 V-J features to fewer than 15, which were used in a naive Bayes classifier (R e1071). Using fastp at Q25 and MiXCR, TCRdb reprocessed the public reads and kept productive beta chains. Rows with a matching CDR3 protein are joined into one entry that keeps the most common DNA and genes. In this record, the V and J calls reflect TCRdb's handling and not the investigators' own analysis. The table for this sample lists about 300,000 distinct CDR3 sequences; around 17% of them were counted only once. The ten biggest clones cover approximately 35% of the sample.

The sequence is built from TRBV11-3 and TRBJ2-1, with 8 central nucleotides matching TRBD2. Source material: blood. This receptor was obtained from a man aged 25-45 years with Graves' hyperthyroidism. For the CDR3, the sequence is CAWSWGVSGAEEQFF. The base sequence is TGTGCCTGGAGTTGGGGCGTTAGCGGGGCGGAGGAGCAGTTCTTC.